These 2 T cell receptor beta chains came from one sample sequenced in a study of T cell responses to AZD1222 COVID-19 vaccine. Some clones are missing from TCRdb's copy, which holds only in-frame ones; the method was immunoSEQ multiplex PCR. The table has more than 110,000 clones, 88% seen once. Sample: peripheral blood, taken 28 days after the second AZD1222 dose. The receptors derive from an adult who received the AZD1222 COVID-19 vaccine.

The rearrangement links TRBV7-3 to TRBJ2-1, with 10 bases aligning to TRBD2. Germline V gives CDR1 SGHTA, CDR2 FQGTGA. V shed 5 bases and J 6 bases; nucleotides not matched to a gene: 4. The CDR3 is made up of 14 amino acids. The DNA of the CDR3 is TGTGCCAGCAGCCCCGGGACTAGCGTCAATGAGCAGTTCTTC. Its translation is CASSPGTSVNEQFF.

The rearrangement uses TRBV5-1 and TRBJ2-6, with D possibly TRBD1 on 6 matching bases. Germline CDR1 and CDR2: SGHRS and YFSETQ. V was pared by 5 bases and J by 4 bases, with 16 bases between. CDR3 length: 16 residues. The CDR3 sequence: CASSYLEGVGANVLTF. As DNA, the CDR3 is TGCGCCAGCAGTTATCTCGAGGGGGTAGGGGCCAACGTCCTGACTTTC. The variable domain in full, completed from reference TRBV5-1 and TRBJ2-6, reads KAGVTQTPRYLIKTRGQQVTLSCSPISGHRSVSWYQQTPGQGLQFLFEYFSETQRNKGNFPGRFSGRQFSNSRSEMNVSTLELGDSALYLCASSYLEGVGANVLTFGAGSRLTVL.